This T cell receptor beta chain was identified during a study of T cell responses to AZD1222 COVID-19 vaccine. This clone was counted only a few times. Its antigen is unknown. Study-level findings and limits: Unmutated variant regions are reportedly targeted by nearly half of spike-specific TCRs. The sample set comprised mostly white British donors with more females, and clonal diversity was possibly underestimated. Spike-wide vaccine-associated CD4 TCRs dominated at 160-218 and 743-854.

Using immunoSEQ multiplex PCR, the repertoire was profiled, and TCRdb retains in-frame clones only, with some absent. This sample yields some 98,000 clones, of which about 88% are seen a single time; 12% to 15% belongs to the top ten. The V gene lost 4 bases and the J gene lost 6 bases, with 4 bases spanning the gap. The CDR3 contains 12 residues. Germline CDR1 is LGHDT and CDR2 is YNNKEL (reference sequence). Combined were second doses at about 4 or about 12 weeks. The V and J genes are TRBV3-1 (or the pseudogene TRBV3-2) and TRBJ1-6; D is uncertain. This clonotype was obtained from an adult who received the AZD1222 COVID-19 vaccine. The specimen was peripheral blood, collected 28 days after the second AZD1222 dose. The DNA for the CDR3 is TGTGCCAGCAGCCTCCCTAATTCACCCCTCCACTTT. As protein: CASSLPNSPLHF.